A few counts support the clone carrying this T cell receptor beta chain. Its specificity is unknown. The trim removed 1 base at V and 6 bases at J, leaving 3 bases unmatched. In germline, CDR1 is SGHVS, CDR2 FQNEAQ. The CDR3 spans 15 residues. Clones were sequenced by immunoSEQ multiplex PCR, and TCRdb holds only the in-frame ones, with some missing. The table records about 19,000 clones, 83% of them present only once. The data were taken from a study of OX40 agonist ivuxolimab in advanced cancers. Background on the study: Dose-escalation patients suffered from hepatocellular carcinoma, melanoma, renal cell or head and neck cancer. Points from the study as a whole: Relative to CD4+, CD8+ T cells held more expanded clones on average. Researchers did not establish what antigens the expanded peripheral T cells target. At 0.1 to 3.0 mg/kg, CD4+ and CD8+ blood T cells expanded clonally by week 6.

The input for sequencing was CD4+ or CD8+ T cells sorted from blood, taken in a trial of the OX40 agonist ivuxolimab. The chain joins TRBV7-8 to TRBJ1-5; 10 bases line up with TRBD1. This receptor was identified in an adult with an advanced solid tumor such as melanoma, head and neck, liver or kidney cancer. CDR3 sequence reads: CASSLGQGAVQPQHF. In nucleotides, the CDR3 is TGTGCCAGCAGCTTAGGACAGGGGGCGGTTCAGCCCCAGCATTTT.